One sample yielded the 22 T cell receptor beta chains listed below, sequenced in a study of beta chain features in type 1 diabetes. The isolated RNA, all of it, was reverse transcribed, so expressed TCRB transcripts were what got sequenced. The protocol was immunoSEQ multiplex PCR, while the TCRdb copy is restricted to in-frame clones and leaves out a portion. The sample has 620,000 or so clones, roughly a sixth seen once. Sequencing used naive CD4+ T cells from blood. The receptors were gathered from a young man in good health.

CDR3 in amino acids: CASSVGTREYEQYF. The DNA of the CDR3 is TGTGCCAGCAGCGTAGGGACCAGGGAGTACGAGCAGTACTTC. The rearrangement links TRBV9 to TRBJ2-7; tentatively, D is TRBD1 or TRBD2 (5 bases each). The CDR3 length is 14 residues. Trimming took off 0 bases at V and 4 bases at J, with 11 bases between the two ends. Germline CDR1 reads SGDLS; CDR2 reads YYNGEE.

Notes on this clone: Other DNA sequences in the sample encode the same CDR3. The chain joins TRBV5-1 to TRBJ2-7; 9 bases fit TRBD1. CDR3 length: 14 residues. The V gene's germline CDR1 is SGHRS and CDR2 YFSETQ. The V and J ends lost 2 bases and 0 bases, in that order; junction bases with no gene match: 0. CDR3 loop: CASSLQGASYEQYF. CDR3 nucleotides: TGCGCCAGCAGCTTACAGGGGGCCTCCTACGAGCAGTACTTC.

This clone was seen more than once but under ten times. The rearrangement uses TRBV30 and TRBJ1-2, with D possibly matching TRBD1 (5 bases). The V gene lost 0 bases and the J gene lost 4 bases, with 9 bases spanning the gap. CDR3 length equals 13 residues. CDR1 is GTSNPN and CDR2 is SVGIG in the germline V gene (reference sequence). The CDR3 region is CAWSVEGTYGYTF. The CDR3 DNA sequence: TGTGCCTGGAGTGTAGAAGGGACCTATGGCTACACCTTC.

In DNA form, the CDR3 reads TGTGCCAGCAGCTTACTCGGGAGAATGAACGAGCAGTACTTC. Its translation: CASSLLGRMNEQYF. This sequence joins TRBV7-3 and TRBJ2-7; tentative D call: TRBD2 (6 bases). V shed 2 bases and J shed 5 bases, with 13 bases lying between them. Germline lookup yields CDR1 SGHTA and CDR2 FQGTGA. CDR3 size: 14 residues.

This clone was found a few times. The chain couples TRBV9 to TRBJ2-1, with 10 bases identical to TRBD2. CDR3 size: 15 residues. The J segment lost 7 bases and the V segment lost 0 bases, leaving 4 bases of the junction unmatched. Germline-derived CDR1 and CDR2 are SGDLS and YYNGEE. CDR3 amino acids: CASSVVSSGSNEQFF. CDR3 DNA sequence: TGTGCCAGCAGCGTAGTTTCTAGCGGGAGTAATGAGCAGTTCTTC.

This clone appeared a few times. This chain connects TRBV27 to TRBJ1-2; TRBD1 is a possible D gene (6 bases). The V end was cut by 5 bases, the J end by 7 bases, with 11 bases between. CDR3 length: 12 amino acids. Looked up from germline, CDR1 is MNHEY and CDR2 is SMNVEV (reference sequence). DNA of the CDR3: TGTGCCAGCAGTGTAGACAGGTGTGGCTACACCTTC. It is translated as CASSVDRCGYTF.

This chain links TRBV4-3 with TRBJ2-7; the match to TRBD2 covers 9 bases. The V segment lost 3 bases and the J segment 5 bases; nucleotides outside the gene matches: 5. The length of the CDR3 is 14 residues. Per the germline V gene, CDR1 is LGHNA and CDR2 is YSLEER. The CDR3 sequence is CASSQGLAVDEQYF. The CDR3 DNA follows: TGCGCCAGCAGCCAGGGACTAGCAGTCGACGAGCAGTACTTC.

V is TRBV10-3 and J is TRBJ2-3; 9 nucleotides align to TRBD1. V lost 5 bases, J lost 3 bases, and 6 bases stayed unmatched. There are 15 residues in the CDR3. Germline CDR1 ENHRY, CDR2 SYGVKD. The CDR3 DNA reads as TGTGCCATCAGTTCGGGACAGGGAGTTACAGATACGCAGTATTTT. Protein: CAISSGQGVTDTQYF.

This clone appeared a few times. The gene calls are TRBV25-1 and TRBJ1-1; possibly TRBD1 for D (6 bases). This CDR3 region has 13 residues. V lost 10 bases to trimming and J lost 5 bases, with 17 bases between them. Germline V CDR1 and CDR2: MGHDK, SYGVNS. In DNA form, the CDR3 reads TGTGCCACCGGGCGGGGGGCATCAACTGAAGCTTTCTTT. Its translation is CATGRGASTEAFF. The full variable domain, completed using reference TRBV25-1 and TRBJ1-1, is EADIYQTPRYLVIGTGKKITLECSQTMGHDKMYWYQQDPGMELHLIHYSYGVNSTEKGDLSSESTVSRIRTEHFPLTLESARPSHTSQYLCATGRGASTEAFFGQGTRLTVV.

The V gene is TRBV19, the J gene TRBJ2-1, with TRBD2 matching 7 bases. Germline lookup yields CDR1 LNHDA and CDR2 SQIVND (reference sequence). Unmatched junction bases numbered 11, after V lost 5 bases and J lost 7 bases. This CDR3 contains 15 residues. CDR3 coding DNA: TGTGCCAGTAGTTCGGGCGCCGGGGGGAGGAATGAGCAGTTCTTC. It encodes CASSSGAGGRNEQFF.

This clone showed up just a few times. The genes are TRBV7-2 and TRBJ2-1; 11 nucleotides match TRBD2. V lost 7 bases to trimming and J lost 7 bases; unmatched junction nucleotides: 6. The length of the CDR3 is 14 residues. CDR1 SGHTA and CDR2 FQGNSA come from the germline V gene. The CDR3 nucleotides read TGTGCCAGCAACATAGCGGGAGGGCAAAATGAGCAGTTCTTC. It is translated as CASNIAGGQNEQFF.

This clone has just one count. CDR3 sequence (DNA): TGTGCCAGCAGCTTAGCGATCGGAAGGAGGGAATACACCGGGGAGCTGTTTTTT. Protein sequence: CASSLAIGRREYTGELFF. The chain carries TRBV7-9 and TRBJ2-2; a weak D match, TRBD2 (6 bases). CDR3 length: 18 amino acids. Germline CDR1 is SEHNR and CDR2 is FQNEAQ (reference sequence). The V gene lost 0 bases and the J gene lost 3 bases, with 17 bases spanning the gap.

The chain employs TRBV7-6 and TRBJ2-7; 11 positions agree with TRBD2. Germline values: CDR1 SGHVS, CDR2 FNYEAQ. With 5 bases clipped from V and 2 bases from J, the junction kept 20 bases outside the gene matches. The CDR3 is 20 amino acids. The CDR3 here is CASSASARGLADRRTYEQYF. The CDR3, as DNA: TGTGCCAGCAGCGCATCCGCGCGGGGACTAGCGGACCGAAGGACCTACGAGCAGTACTTC.

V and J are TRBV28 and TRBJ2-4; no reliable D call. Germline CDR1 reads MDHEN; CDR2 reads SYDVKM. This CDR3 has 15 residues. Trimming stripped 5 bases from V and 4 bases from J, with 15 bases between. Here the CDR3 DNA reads TGTGCCAGCAGTCCTTCTGCCCTAGGGAAAAACATTCAGTACTTC. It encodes CASSPSALGKNIQYF.

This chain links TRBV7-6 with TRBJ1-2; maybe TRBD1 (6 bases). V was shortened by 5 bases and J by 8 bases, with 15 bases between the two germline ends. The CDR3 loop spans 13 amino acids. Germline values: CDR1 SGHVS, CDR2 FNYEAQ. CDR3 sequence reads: CASSHRQDGGYTF. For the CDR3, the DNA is TGTGCCAGCAGCCACCGACAGGATGGGGGCTACACCTTC.

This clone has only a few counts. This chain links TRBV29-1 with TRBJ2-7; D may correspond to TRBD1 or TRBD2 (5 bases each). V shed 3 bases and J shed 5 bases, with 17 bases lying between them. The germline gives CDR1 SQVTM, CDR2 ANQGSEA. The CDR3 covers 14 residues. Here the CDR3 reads CSVDPTGTFHEQYF. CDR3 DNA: TGCAGCGTTGACCCGACCGGGACCTTTCACGAGCAGTACTTC.

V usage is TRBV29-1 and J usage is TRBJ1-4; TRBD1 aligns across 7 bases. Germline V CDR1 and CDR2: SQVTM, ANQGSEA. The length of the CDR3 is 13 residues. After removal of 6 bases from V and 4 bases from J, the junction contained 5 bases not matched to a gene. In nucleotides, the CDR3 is TGCAGCGTATACAGGGGCCTTAATGAAAAACTGTTTTTT. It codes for CSVYRGLNEKLFF.

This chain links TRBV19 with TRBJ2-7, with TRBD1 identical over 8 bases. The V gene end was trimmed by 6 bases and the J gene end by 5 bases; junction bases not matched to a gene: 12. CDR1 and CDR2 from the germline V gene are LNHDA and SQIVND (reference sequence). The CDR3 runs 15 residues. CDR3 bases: TGTGCCAGTAGACACGGACAGGGTTCGACCCACGAGCAGTACTTC. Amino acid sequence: CASRHGQGSTHEQYF.

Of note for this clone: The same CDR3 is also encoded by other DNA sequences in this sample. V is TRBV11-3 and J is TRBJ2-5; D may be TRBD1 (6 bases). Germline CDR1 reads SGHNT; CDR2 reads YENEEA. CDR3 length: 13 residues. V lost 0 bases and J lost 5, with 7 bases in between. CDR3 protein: CASSLDQGETQYF. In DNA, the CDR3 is TGTGCCAGCAGCTTAGATCAGGGGGAGACCCAGTACTTC.

The CDR3 nucleotides read TGCAGCGTCGGAGGGACAGGGGAGGGGGAGCAGTACTTC. Translation: CSVGGTGEGEQYF. The chain joins TRBV29-1 to TRBJ2-7; 10 bases agree with TRBD1. Germline assignment: CDR1 SQVTM and CDR2 ANQGSEA. The CDR3 runs 13 residues. Unmatched junction bases numbered 9, after V lost 6 bases and J lost 7 bases.

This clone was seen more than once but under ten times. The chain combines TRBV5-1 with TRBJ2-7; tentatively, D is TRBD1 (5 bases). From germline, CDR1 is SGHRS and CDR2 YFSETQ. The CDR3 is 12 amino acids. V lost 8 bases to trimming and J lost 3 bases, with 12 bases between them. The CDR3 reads CASSRVRYEQYF. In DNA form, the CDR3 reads TGCGCCAGTAGCAGGGTCCGCTACGAGCAGTACTTC.

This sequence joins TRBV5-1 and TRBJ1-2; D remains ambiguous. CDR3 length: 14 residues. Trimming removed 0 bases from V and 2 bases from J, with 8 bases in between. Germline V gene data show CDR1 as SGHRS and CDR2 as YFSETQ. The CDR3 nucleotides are TGCGCCAGCAGCTTGGTGGCGGACAACTATGGCTACACCTTC. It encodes CASSLVADNYGYTF. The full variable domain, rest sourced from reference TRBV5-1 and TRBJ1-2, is KAGVTQTPRYLIKTRGQQVTLSCSPISGHRSVSWYQQTPGQGLQFLFEYFSETQRNKGNFPGRFSGRQFSNSRSEMNVSTLELGDSALYLCASSLVADNYGYTFGSGTRLTVV.